This T cell receptor (beta chain) stems from a study of blood T cell repertoires in COVID-19. Study in general: Samples taken during acute and convalescent COVID-19 were collected in the United States, Italy and Spain.

How the authors handled the data: It was from reference gene primer amplification that nucleated cell counts were estimated. Using immunoSEQ multiplex PCR, the repertoire was profiled, and TCRdb retains in-frame clones only, with some absent. For V, J and clone size, that table is used; D and trimming come from the DNA. The sample carries nearly 300,000 clones, under 90% recorded once. Cohort placement rested on clinical history that participants reported themselves. Exposed study participants had met a COVID-19 case within 2 weeks before entry. Sequenced: PBMCs or T cells enriched from blood (not recorded which). The clonotype was recovered from a woman aged 45-59 years who had been exposed to COVID-19.

The CDR3 DNA reads as TGTGCCAGCAGCCCGCCCCCAGGCTTGGGCACTGAAGCTTTCTTT. Translating gives CASSPPPGLGTEAFF. V is TRBV3-1 (or the pseudogene TRBV3-2) and J is TRBJ1-1; D not certain. CDR1 is LGHDT and CDR2 is YNNKEL in the germline V gene (reference sequence). V was clipped by 4 bases and J by 4 bases, with 16 bases between them. This CDR3 spans 15 amino acids.